Presented here are 19 T cell receptor beta chains from one specimen sequenced in a study of CD8 T cells in Susac syndrome. Reverse transcription of roughly 0.45 to 1 ug RNA used random hexamers. TCRdb independently ran MiXCR on the immunoSEQ multiplex PCR reads; one entry per CDR3 protein. The data show 170,000 or so distinct CDR3 sequences, approximately 95% seen once. Input material: CD4+ T cells from PBMCs. The receptors derive from a human donor with Susac syndrome.

The gene calls are TRBV6-1 and TRBJ2-1, with D tentatively TRBD2 (6 bases). The V and J ends lost 6 bases and 7 bases respectively, with 13 bases between them. The germline CDR1 and CDR2 sequences are MNHNS and SASEGT. This CDR3 spans 13 amino acids. The CDR3 sequence: CASRLSGTNEQFF. As DNA, the CDR3 is TGTGCCAGCAGGCTTAGCGGAACTAATGAGCAGTTCTTC.

The rearrangement uses TRBV28 and TRBJ1-6; TRBD1 matches 7 bases. V trimming: 5 bases; J trimming: 10 bases; junction bases outside the gene matches: 8. This CDR3 region has 14 residues. Germline V gene data show CDR1 as MDHEN and CDR2 as SYDVKM. The CDR3 loop is CASSPRQGSSPLHF. The CDR3 DNA reads TGTGCCAGCAGTCCCAGACAGGGTTCCTCACCCCTCCACTTT.

The rearrangement uses TRBV5-6 and TRBJ2-6, with D tentatively TRBD1 (5 bases). With 3 bases removed from V and 2 bases from J, the gap between germline ends came to 6 bases. Germline CDR1 is SGHDT and CDR2 is YYEEEE. CDR3 length: 14 residues. The CDR3 sequence: CASSWGAGANVLTF. The DNA for the CDR3 is TGTGCCAGCAGCTGGGGCGCTGGGGCCAACGTCCTGACTTTC.

This chain connects TRBV28 to TRBJ2-5; no clear D. The CDR3 length is 13 residues. Germline loops: CDR1 MDHEN, CDR2 SYDVKM. Trimming removed 1 base at V and 1 base at J, with 4 bases between. Here the CDR3 DNA reads TGTGCCAGCAGTTTATTCTTCCAAGAGACCCAGTACTTC. Protein: CASSLFFQETQYF.

The chain links TRBV5-4 to TRBJ2-1; 7 bases match TRBD2. CDR1 SGHNT and CDR2 YYREEE come from the germline V gene (reference sequence). This CDR3 comprises 14 residues. The V gene end was trimmed by 3 bases and the J gene end by 4 bases; junction bases not matched to a gene: 4. The CDR3 DNA reads as TGTGCCAGCAGCTCTGCGGGACTATACAATGAGCAGTTCTTC. It encodes CASSSAGLYNEQFF.

V and J are TRBV4-3 and TRBJ2-1, with 7 bases matching TRBD2. The CDR3 length is 15 residues. CDR1 is LGHNA and CDR2 is YSLEER in the germline V gene. The J segment lost 7 bases and the V segment lost 0 bases, leaving 6 bases of the junction unmatched. The CDR3 DNA is TGCGCCAGCAGCCAAGAAGGAGGGAGGGCGAATGAGCAGTTCTTC. Encoded protein: CASSQEGGRANEQFF.

This clonotype was recorded only once. The V and J genes are TRBV4-1 and TRBJ1-6, with D maybe TRBD1 (6 bases). V was trimmed by 1 base and J by 0 bases, leaving 10 bases between them. CDR3 length: 17 residues. Germline assignment: CDR1 MGHRA and CDR2 YSYEKL. The CDR3 nucleotides read TGCGCCAGCAGCCAAGGACAGGCGAACTCCTATAATTCACCCCTCCACTTT. Amino acid sequence: CASSQGQANSYNSPLHF.

The rearrangement links TRBV6-2 or TRBV6-3 to TRBJ2-3; 9 bases fit TRBD1. V gave up 4 bases and J gave up 6 bases; unmatched junction bases: 8. Germline V gene data show CDR1 as MNHEY and CDR2 as SVGEGT. There are 15 residues in the CDR3. This CDR3 is CASSSGTGLSDTQYF. In nucleotides, the CDR3 is TGTGCCAGCAGTTCCGGGACAGGGTTGTCGGATACGCAGTATTTT.

The J gene is TRBJ2-6, the V gene TRBV19, with TRBD1 as a possible D gene (5 bases). Germline CDR1 reads LNHDA; CDR2 reads SQIVND (reference sequence). This CDR3 spans 18 amino acids. Trimming cost V 7 bases and J 0 bases, with 19 bases left between them. Written as DNA, the CDR3 is TGTGCCAGTACCCAAGGGCTGGACACAATCTCTGGGGCCAACGTCCTGACTTTC. It yields the protein CASTQGLDTISGANVLTF.

CDR3 in amino acids: CASSWNLNTEAFF. DNA for the CDR3: TGTGCCAGCAGTTGGAACCTGAACACTGAAGCTTTCTTT. V gene TRBV2 combines with J gene TRBJ1-1; D uncertain. With 5 bases removed from V and 0 bases from J, the gap between germline ends came to 7 bases. CDR1 is SNHLY and CDR2 is FYNNEI in the germline V gene. This CDR3 is 13 amino acids long.

The chain recombines TRBV11-2 with TRBJ2-7; tentatively, D is TRBD1 (5 bases). This CDR3 contains 14 residues. The V gene's germline CDR1 is SGHAT and CDR2 FQNNGV. The ends were cut back, 1 base at V and 2 bases at J, with 9 bases in the middle. In nucleotides, the CDR3 is TGTGCCAGCAGCTTAGGGACACTGACCTACGAGCAGTACGTC. Protein: CASSLGTLTYEQYV.

This sequence joins TRBV29-1 and TRBJ2-1, with D tentatively TRBD1 (5 bases). This CDR3 contains 13 residues. V was clipped by 7 bases and J by 4 bases, with 14 bases between them. Germline CDR1 SQVTM, CDR2 ANQGSEA. CDR3 in amino acids: CSAQGDTYNEQFF. Here the CDR3 DNA reads TGCAGCGCCCAGGGCGACACTTACAATGAGCAGTTCTTC.

V and J are TRBV7-2 and TRBJ2-5; D tentatively fits TRBD1 or TRBD2 (6 bases each). CDR1 and CDR2 from the germline V gene are SGHTA and FQGNSA. V lost 7 bases and J lost 1, with 22 bases in between. CDR3 length equals 17 residues. CDR3 bases: TGTGCCAGCAACGTTAGGTCGGGGGTACAGGGCCAAGAGACCCAGTACTTC. It specifies CASNVRSGVQGQETQYF.

This chain uses TRBV9 with TRBJ1-2, with D possibly being TRBD1 (5 bases). V was clipped by 3 bases and J by 8 bases, with 11 bases between them. CDR1 and CDR2 from the germline V gene are SGDLS and YYNGEE. There are 12 residues in the CDR3. CDR3 protein: CASSETKGGYTF. In nucleotides, the CDR3 is TGTGCCAGCAGCGAGACAAAGGGGGGCTACACCTTC.

A remark on this clonotype: Relative to the germline gene, one junction end is altered; a read error may explain this. The rearrangement uses TRBV29-1 and TRBJ2-2, with D possibly matching TRBD2 (6 bases). This CDR3 has 17 amino acids. In germline, CDR1 is SQVTM, CDR2 ANQGSEA. Written as DNA, the CDR3 is TGCAGCGCGGCACTAGCCGGAGGGCCGGGTGGCACCGGGGAGCTGTCTTTT. Translation: CSAALAGGPGGTGELSF.

V and J are TRBV29-1 and TRBJ2-3; D is ambiguous. V dropped 7 bases and J dropped 0 bases, with 11 bases sitting between them. The CDR3 totals 13 residues. CDR1 and CDR2 from the germline V gene are SQVTM and ANQGSEA. CDR3 bases: TGCAGCGAGGCGGAAACTAGCACAGATACGCAGTATTTT. This sequence encodes CSEAETSTDTQYF.

The chain uses TRBV20-1 and TRBJ2-5, with D unclear. Trimming pared 3 bases from V and 3 bases from J, leaving 8 bases between. Germline loops: CDR1 DFQATT, CDR2 SNEGSKA (reference sequence). The CDR3 is 12 amino acids. CDR3 coding DNA: TGCAGTGCTAGTTCGGAAGAAGAGACCCAGTACTTC. Its translation: CSASSEEETQYF.

This chain connects TRBV12-3 or TRBV12-4 to TRBJ1-4, with 8 bases lining up with TRBD1. Germline trimming cut 5 bases from V and 4 bases from J; bases unmatched to any gene: 6. The CDR3 has 15 amino acids. CDR3 region: CASSPRTGCNEKLFF. The CDR3 DNA reads TGTGCCAGCAGTCCTAGGACAGGGTGTAATGAAAAACTGTTTTTT.

The chain has TRBV10-3 and TRBJ2-5, with 7 bases fitting TRBD2. J was trimmed by 5 bases and V by 0 bases; bases with no gene match: 12. CDR1 is ENHRY and CDR2 is SYGVKD in the germline V gene. The CDR3 spans 17 residues. The CDR3 bases are TGTGCCATCAGTGAGTCTGGTAGCGGGCGGGTCATGGAGACCCAGTACTTC. It translates to CAISESGSGRVMETQYF.